These 9 T cell receptor beta chains were all obtained from the same sample, sequenced in a study of blood T cell repertoires in COVID-19. Produced via immunoSEQ multiplex PCR; TCRdb's table is partial and in-frame only. The sample lists 250,000 to 300,000 clones, 85% to 90% occurring once. Sequencing was carried out using peripheral blood. Receptor source: a woman aged 40 to 50 who had recovered from COVID-19.

This clone has a handful of counts. The chain is built from TRBV18 and TRBJ2-7; a weak D match, TRBD1 (5 bases). In germline, CDR1 is KGHSH, CDR2 LQKENI. V was trimmed by 5 bases and J by 6 bases, leaving 11 bases between them. There are 12 residues in the CDR3. CDR3 amino acids: CASSGQGSEQYF. As DNA, the CDR3 is TGTGCCAGCTCAGGGCAGGGCAGCGAGCAGTACTTC.

V is TRBV2 and J is TRBJ2-2; TRBD1 matches 8 bases. With V trimmed by 6 bases and J by 1 base, 7 bases remained unmatched. The germline CDR1 and CDR2 sequences are SNHLY and FYNNEI. There are 16 residues in the CDR3. Here the CDR3 reads CASSPTGTGNTGELFF. DNA for the CDR3: TGTGCCAGCAGCCCTACTGGGACAGGGAACACCGGGGAGCTGTTTTTT.

The chain combines TRBV5-4 with TRBJ2-2; 9 nucleotides line up with TRBD1. Trimming took 4 bases from V and 0 from J; bases not matched to a gene: 7. Germline V gene lookup returns CDR1 SGHNT and CDR2 YYREEE (reference sequence). This CDR3 spans 17 amino acids. The CDR3 sequence is CASSQGQGISNTGELFF. The CDR3 nucleotides are TGTGCCAGCAGCCAGGGACAGGGAATTTCGAACACCGGGGAGCTGTTTTTT. Variable domain in full (rest from reference TRBV5-4 and TRBJ2-2): ETGVTQSPTHLIKTRGQQVTLRCSSQSGHNTVSWYQQALGQGPQFIFQYYREEENGRGNFPPRFSGLQFPNYSSELNVNALELDDSALYLCASSQGQGISNTGELFFGEGSRLTVL.

V usage is TRBV9 and J usage is TRBJ1-2; 7 bases fit TRBD1. This CDR3 comprises 16 residues. Looked up from germline, CDR1 is SGDLS and CDR2 is YYNGEE. The V gene end was trimmed by 3 bases and the J gene end by 1 base; junction bases not matched to a gene: 9. DNA of the CDR3: TGTGCCAGCAGCGCCCCGACAGGGCGGCGTAACTATGGCTACACCTTC. Protein sequence: CASSAPTGRRNYGYTF. The variable domain in full, completed from reference TRBV9 and TRBJ1-2, reads DSGVTQTPKHLITATGQRVTLRCSPRSGDLSVYWYQQSLDQGLQFLIQYYNGEERAKGNILERFSAQQFPDLHSELNLSSLELGDSALYFCASSAPTGRRNYGYTFGSGTRLTVV.

This clone came up once. J is TRBJ1-2 and V is TRBV7-9; D gene unclear. Germline CDR1 is SEHNR and CDR2 is FQNEAQ (reference sequence). The CDR3 has 12 residues. The germline V and J ends were trimmed by 0 bases and 4 bases, with 3 bases remaining between them. The CDR3 region is CASSLAAYGYTF. CDR3 sequence (DNA): TGTGCCAGCAGCTTAGCAGCCTATGGCTACACCTTC.

The rearrangement links TRBV24-1 to TRBJ1-2; 8 nucleotides match TRBD1. Germline assignment: CDR1 KGHDR and CDR2 SFDVKD. The V segment lost 4 bases and the J segment 3 bases; nucleotides outside the gene matches: 15. CDR3 length equals 18 residues. This CDR3 is CATSEGTQGGVMDYGYTF. The DNA for the CDR3 is TGTGCCACCAGTGAAGGGACACAGGGGGGGGTAATGGACTATGGCTACACCTTC.

CDR3 protein: CASSRRLMVAGGDSSYEQYF. CDR3 DNA sequence: TGTGCCAGCAGCCGCCGCCTCATGGTAGCGGGGGGCGATAGCTCCTACGAGCAGTACTTC. The chain combines TRBV4-2 with TRBJ2-7, with 10 bases lining up with TRBD2. After removal of 4 bases from V and 0 bases from J, the junction contained 18 bases not matched to a gene. From germline, CDR1 is LGHNA and CDR2 YNFKEQ. This CDR3 has 20 amino acids.

This chain links TRBV10-2 with TRBJ2-1; D gene uncertain. V was trimmed by 7 bases and J by 4 bases, leaving 11 bases between them. Germline CDR1 reads WSHSY; CDR2 reads SAAADI. The CDR3 covers 13 residues. The CDR3 is CASNLDWYNEQFF. In DNA, the CDR3 is TGCGCCAGCAACCTCGACTGGTACAATGAGCAGTTCTTC.

The chain uses TRBV7-9 and TRBJ1-2, with 9 nucleotides matching TRBD1. The CDR3 has 16 amino acids. Trimming cost V 1 base and J 4 bases; bases outside gene matches: 7. Germline V gives CDR1 SEHNR, CDR2 FQNEAQ (reference sequence). The CDR3 here is CASSLGWDRAGYGYTF. The CDR3 coding sequence is TGTGCCAGCAGCTTAGGGTGGGACAGGGCTGGCTATGGCTACACCTTC. Combining the CDR3 with reference TRBV7-9 and TRBJ1-2 gives the whole variable domain DTGVSQNPRHKITKRGQNVTFRCDPISEHNRLYWYRQTLGQGPEFLTYFQNEAQLEKSRLLSDRFSAERPKGSFSTLEIQRTEQGDSAMYLCASSLGWDRAGYGYTFGSGTRLTVV.